This T cell receptor beta chain was retrieved from a study of molecular identifiers for immune sequencing clone quantification. In the study overall: For replicates, RNA isolated from approximately 20,000 or 98,000 naive CD8 cells was divided into five portions, of which four were sequenced.

TCRdb fed the PCR reads into MiXCR, producing one record per CDR3 protein. This sample has about 40,000 distinct CDR3 sequences, with 15% to 20% found just once. Comments on this clonotype: What it binds is unknown.

CDR1 and CDR2 from the germline V gene are MDHEN and SYDVKM. V was pared by 6 bases and J by 7 bases, with 5 bases of the junction left unmatched. The CDR3 spans 12 residues. Findings and caveats of the study: For effector cells, clones above 20 RNA copies held over 97% of molecules; for naive cells, under 1%. Because of identical TCR molecules sharing a barcode, sizes of highly expanded clones could be underestimated. Detectable among some 1 million naive cells, according to reports, was Jurkat TCR RNA spiked in from one cell.

V and J are TRBV28 and TRBJ2-7; 8 nucleotides line up with TRBD1. The source of this sequence is a human donor in good health. Some libraries in this study had Jurkat cell RNA spiked in. Sequencing used naive CD8+ T cells from blood, with Jurkat cell RNA spiked in. The sample's subset: FACS-sorted CD8+CD4-CCR7+CD45RA+ naive T cells. The CDR3, as DNA: TGTGCCAGCAGCAACGACAGGGGTGAGCAGTACTTC. It is translated as CASSNDRGEQYF.